A single sample is the source of the 32 T cell receptor beta chains below, sequenced in a study of T cell repertoires in cytomegalovirus infection. MiXCR, applied by TCRdb to the reads, yields one record per CDR3 protein. The sample has about 740,000 distinct CDR3 sequences; 35% to 40% are singletons. Material: PBMCs. The origin of the receptors is a human donor in good health (CMV status not recorded). Some clones in this sample may be carry-over from other donors' samples.

On this clonotype: Given the absence of the conserved phenylalanine or tryptophan at the CDR3 end, a read error is likely. This chain connects TRBV3-1 to TRBJ1-3, with 9 bases that match TRBD1. Trimming at V came to 4 bases and at J to 1 base, leaving 5 bases not matched to a gene. This CDR3 is built from 16 residues. Germline CDR1 reads LGHDT; CDR2 reads YNNKEL (reference sequence). The CDR3 here is CASSPTDRGSGNTIYL. In DNA form, the CDR3 reads TGTGCCAGCAGCCCCACGGACAGGGGTTCTGGAAACACCATATATTTG.

This clonotype was seen ten or more times. The chain combines TRBV11-2 with TRBJ2-1, with TRBD2 matching 7 bases. CDR1 is SGHAT, CDR2 FQNNGV, per germline. This CDR3 spans 15 amino acids. The V and J ends lost 1 base and 5 bases, in that order; junction bases with no gene match: 5. For the CDR3, the DNA is TGTGCCAGCAGCTTAGCGGGAGGTAGCAACAATGAGCAGTTCTTC. It translates to CASSLAGGSNNEQFF.

This chain links TRBV4-1 with TRBJ1-3, with D possibly matching TRBD1 (5 bases). Deletions cut 4 bases from V and 0 bases from J, with 13 bases between. Per the germline V gene, CDR1 is MGHRA and CDR2 is YSYEKL. The CDR3 has 16 residues. For the CDR3, the DNA is TGCGCCAGCAGCCTAGTGTTGGGGGGCTCTGGAAACACCATATATTTT. Protein sequence: CASSLVLGGSGNTIYF.

The DNA of the CDR3 is TGTGCCAGCAGTTTAATCAGGAACGAGCAGTACTTC. The encoded protein is CASSLIRNEQYF. The V call is TRBV12-3 or TRBV12-4, the J call TRBJ2-7; D not resolved. Trimming left V 2 bases short and J 5 bases short, with 7 bases between. The CDR3 loop spans 12 amino acids.

This clonotype was seen a handful of times. An end of the junction does not agree with germline; a read error may underlie this. The chain joins TRBV7-2 to TRBJ1-2; TRBD1 is a possible D gene (5 bases). The CDR3 has 15 residues. Germline V gene lookup returns CDR1 SGHTA and CDR2 FQGNSA. This chain's CDR3 is CASSLALGPNYCYTF. DNA for the CDR3: TGTGCCAGCAGCTTAGCGCTGGGGCCGAACTATTGCTACACCTTC.

This clonotype was counted only a few times. This chain links TRBV15 with TRBJ2-7, with 7 bases lining up with TRBD1. This CDR3 has 13 residues. CDR1 is LNHNV, CDR2 YYDKDF, per germline (reference sequence). Trimming at V came to 1 base and at J to 5 bases, leaving 2 bases not matched to a gene. CDR3 amino acids: CATSRGQGDEQYF. CDR3 DNA sequence: TGTGCCACCAGCAGAGGACAGGGTGACGAGCAGTACTTC.

In this sample, this clonotype turned up many times. V gene TRBV7-9 combines with J gene TRBJ1-2; D is undetermined. The CDR3 totals 14 residues. Trimming left V 1 base short and J 7 bases short, with 13 bases between. Germline CDR1 and CDR2: SEHNR and FQNEAQ (reference sequence). CDR3 loop: CASSLDGGSGGYTF. CDR3 in DNA: TGTGCCAGCAGCTTAGATGGAGGGAGCGGTGGCTACACCTTC.

Many counts were recorded for this clonotype. The chain combines TRBV27 with TRBJ1-4; D is ambiguous. Germline V gene data show CDR1 as MNHEY and CDR2 as SMNVEV (reference sequence). V lost 6 bases and J lost 6, with 17 bases in between. CDR3 length: 15 amino acids. CDR3: CASSLNGERDEKLFF. The CDR3 DNA reads TGTGCCAGCAGCCTAAACGGGGAACGTGATGAAAAACTGTTTTTT.

This chain links TRBV20-1 with TRBJ2-7, with 16 nucleotides matching TRBD2. Germline V lookup: CDR1 DFQATT, CDR2 SNEGSKA (reference sequence). Trimming at V came to 4 bases and at J to 6 bases, leaving 6 bases not matched to a gene. The CDR3 sequence is 15 residues long. CDR3 residues: CSATGTSGRAVEQYF. CDR3 coding DNA: TGCAGTGCTACCGGGACTAGCGGGAGGGCGGTCGAGCAGTACTTC.

The V call is TRBV27, the J call TRBJ1-5; D is possibly TRBD1 (6 bases). From germline, CDR1 is MNHEY and CDR2 SMNVEV (reference sequence). The CDR3 is 14 residues long. V gave up 5 bases and J gave up 7 bases, with 15 bases separating them. The CDR3 region is CASSGGGVTQPQHF. DNA for the CDR3: TGTGCCAGCAGTGGAGGGGGGGTCACCCAGCCCCAGCATTTT.

At least ten counts were recorded for this clonotype. This chain links TRBV7-2 with TRBJ2-6; D gene unclear. The CDR3 consists of 15 residues. CDR1 and CDR2 from the germline V gene are SGHTA and FQGNSA. V was pared by 4 bases and J by 4 bases, with 11 bases between. CDR3 bases: TGTGCCAGCAGCTCCCCCCGGTTGGGGGCCAACGTCCTGACTTTC. It encodes CASSSPRLGANVLTF. Looking up the rest from reference TRBV7-2 and TRBJ2-6 gives the full variable domain: GAGVSQSPSNKVTEKGKDVELRCDPISGHTALYWYRQSLGQGLEFLIYFQGNSAPDKSGLPSDRFSAERTGGSVSTLTIQRTQQEDSAVYLCASSSPRLGANVLTFGAGSRLTVL.

This clonotype was detected only once. One end of the junction fails to match germline, which may point to a read error. This chain joins TRBV5-1 and TRBJ2-1, with 7 bases aligning to TRBD2. The CDR3 sequence is 13 residues long. The germline gives CDR1 SGHRS, CDR2 YFSETQ. This CDR3 reads CAISSLAENEQFF. The CDR3, as DNA: TGCGCCATCAGCTCGCTAGCGGAGAATGAGCAGTTCTTC.

The genes are TRBV18 and TRBJ2-3, with unresolved D. The germline V gene has CDR1 KGHSH and CDR2 LQKENI. Trimming took 5 bases from V and 4 from J, leaving 10 bases between them. This CDR3 is built from 13 residues. CDR3 in amino acids: CASSASLSDTQYF. DNA for the CDR3: TGTGCCAGCTCAGCTTCTCTGTCAGATACGCAGTATTTT.

CDR3 sequence: CASSTIQRTEAFF. Written as DNA, the CDR3 is TGTGCCAGTAGCACCATTCAGAGGACTGAAGCTTTCTTT. V and J are TRBV19 and TRBJ1-1; D is undetermined. The V end lost 6 bases, the J end lost 5 bases, and 13 bases lay between the germline ends. The CDR3 is made up of 13 amino acids. Germline V gene sequence: CDR1 LNHDA, CDR2 SQIVND (reference sequence).

This clonotype was detected once. The conserved closing phenylalanine or tryptophan is absent in this CDR3, likely reflecting a read error. V gene TRBV7-9 combines with J gene TRBJ2-3; D is ambiguous. The V and J ends lost 4 bases and 5 bases respectively, with 16 bases between them. CDR1 and CDR2 (germline): SEHNR, FQNEAQ (reference sequence). This CDR3 region has 15 residues. The CDR3 reads CASSSAGMYRDTQYL. Written as DNA, the CDR3 is TGTGCCAGCAGCTCGGCAGGAATGTACCGAGATACGCAGTATTTG.

This clonotype has a handful of counts. The chain couples TRBV28 to TRBJ1-4; TRBD1 might be the D (6 bases). Germline CDR1 MDHEN, CDR2 SYDVKM. V dropped 5 bases and J dropped 5 bases, with 18 bases sitting between them. The CDR3 spans 16 residues. The CDR3 is CASSPRGSGGNEKLFF. Here the CDR3 DNA reads TGTGCCAGCAGTCCCAGGGGTTCGGGGGGAAATGAAAAACTGTTTTTT. Looking up the rest from reference TRBV28 and TRBJ1-4 gives the full variable domain: DVKVTQSSRYLVKRTGEKVFLECVQDMDHENMFWYRQDPGLGLRLIYFSYDVKMKEKGDIPEGYSVSREKKERFSLILESASTNQTSMYLCASSPRGSGGNEKLFFGSGTQLSVL.

This chain links TRBV5-4 with TRBJ2-1; D is tentatively TRBD1 or TRBD2 (5 bases each). This CDR3 contains 16 residues. Germline CDR1 reads SGHNT; CDR2 reads YYREEE (reference sequence). V was pared by 0 bases and J by 0 bases, with 10 bases between. The CDR3 DNA sequence: TGTGCCAGCAGCTTGGTGGGACGGAGCTCCTACAATGAGCAGTTCTTC. This codes for CASSLVGRSSYNEQFF.

This clonotype was picked up a small number of times. This sequence joins TRBV11-2 and TRBJ2-1, with TRBD2 matching 7 bases. CDR3 length: 14 amino acids. The germline gives CDR1 SGHAT, CDR2 FQNNGV. V shed 6 bases and J 6 bases; nucleotides not matched to a gene: 8. The chain's CDR3 is CASREQRGPNEQFF. DNA of the CDR3: TGTGCCAGCAGAGAACAGCGGGGACCCAATGAGCAGTTCTTC.

Here the CDR3 DNA reads TGTGCCAGCAGCGATTTCCGCGGGCCCCAGCATTTT. It codes for CASSDFRGPQHF. The rearrangement uses TRBV7-4 and TRBJ1-5, with no clear D. V gave up 5 bases and J gave up 9 bases, with 11 bases separating them. CDR3 length: 12 residues. The germline CDR1 and CDR2 sequences are SGHVT and SQSDAQ. The whole variable domain, remainder taken from reference TRBV7-4 and TRBJ1-5, is GAGVSQSPRYKVAKRGRDVALRCDSISGHVTLYWYRQTLGQGSEVLTYSQSDAQRDKSGRPSGRFSAERPERSVSTLKIQRTEQGDSAVYLCASSDFRGPQHFGDGTRLSIL.

This clonotype came up a few times. This chain uses TRBV20-1 with TRBJ1-2, with no clear D. Germline CDR1 DFQATT, CDR2 SNEGSKA (reference sequence). CDR3 length equals 12 residues. V lost 6 bases to trimming and J lost 4 bases, with 12 bases between them. CDR3 in DNA: TGCAGTGCGGGAGGGTTGGGCTATGGCTACACCTTC. Protein product: CSAGGLGYGYTF.

CDR3 nucleotides: TGCAGTGCTAGCGGGGCGACTGGGGCCAACGTCCTGACTTTC. This codes for CSASGATGANVLTF. The genes are TRBV20-1 and TRBJ2-6; either TRBD1 or TRBD2 may supply D (5 bases each). Per the germline V gene, CDR1 is DFQATT and CDR2 is SNEGSKA (reference sequence). Trimming took off 3 bases at V and 2 bases at J, with 8 bases between the two ends. The CDR3 runs 14 residues.

The chain is built from TRBV6-8 and TRBJ2-7; D gene ambiguous. Germline V gives CDR1 MNHGY, CDR2 SAAAGT. V shed 2 bases and J shed 3 bases, with 8 bases lying between them. The CDR3 length is 13 residues. DNA for the CDR3: TGTGCCAGCAGTTACCTGGGGAACTACGAGCAGTACTTC. It yields the protein CASSYLGNYEQYF.

The chain couples TRBV5-4 to TRBJ2-5; TRBD1 matches 10 bases. The CDR3 is made up of 15 amino acids. Per the germline V gene, CDR1 is SGHNT and CDR2 is YYREEE (reference sequence). The trim removed 5 bases at V and 3 bases at J, leaving 7 bases unmatched. The CDR3 sequence: CASRSRQGAEETQYF. In DNA, the CDR3 is TGTGCCAGCAGATCAAGACAGGGGGCCGAAGAGACCCAGTACTTC.

The chain uses TRBV24-1 and TRBJ2-7, with D hard to call. Germline V gene lookup returns CDR1 KGHDR and CDR2 SFDVKD. Trimming pared 9 bases from V and 0 bases from J, leaving 14 bases between. CDR3 size: 14 residues. The DNA of the CDR3 is TGTGCCACCTCCCCGGCCAGCAGCTCCTACGAGCAGTACTTC. Protein product: CATSPASSSYEQYF.

The V and J genes are TRBV27 and TRBJ2-7, with no clear D. The CDR3 runs 9 residues. Trimming shortened V by 9 bases and J by 10 bases, and 10 bases separated the two germline ends. Germline V gives CDR1 MNHEY, CDR2 SMNVEV (reference sequence). This chain's CDR3 is CARNTYQYF. CDR3 nucleotide sequence: TGTGCCAGAAACACCTATCAGTACTTC.

There are many counts of this clonotype. The genes are TRBV7-2 and TRBJ2-3; a weak D match, TRBD2 (6 bases). CDR3 length equals 16 residues. CDR1 and CDR2 from the germline V gene are SGHTA and FQGNSA. V was trimmed by 6 bases and J by 3 bases, leaving 19 bases between them. This CDR3 reads CASRSRGGVLTDTQYF. Here the CDR3 DNA reads TGTGCCAGCAGATCTAGAGGAGGGGTCCTTACAGATACGCAGTATTTT. Full variable domain (missing parts from reference TRBV7-2 and TRBJ2-3): GAGVSQSPSNKVTEKGKDVELRCDPISGHTALYWYRQSLGQGLEFLIYFQGNSAPDKSGLPSDRFSAERTGGSVSTLTIQRTQQEDSAVYLCASRSRGGVLTDTQYFGPGTRLTVL.

This clonotype was counted a few times. This chain uses TRBV6-2 or TRBV6-3 with TRBJ2-6; the D gene is possibly TRBD1 (6 bases). With 7 bases removed from V and 0 bases from J, the gap between germline ends came to 19 bases. This CDR3 contains 18 residues. Germline CDR1 is MNHEY and CDR2 is SVGEGT. The CDR3 reads CASMHRDIGHSGANVLTF. CDR3 DNA: TGTGCCAGCATGCACCGGGACATAGGACACTCTGGGGCCAACGTCCTGACTTTC.

The chain is built from TRBV27 and TRBJ1-2; D is ambiguous. V dropped 3 bases and J dropped 4 bases, with 9 bases sitting between them. This CDR3 region has 13 residues. Looked up from germline, CDR1 is MNHEY and CDR2 is SMNVEV (reference sequence). The CDR3 sequence is CASSLRAGYGYTF. CDR3 bases: TGTGCCAGCAGTTTGAGGGCCGGCTATGGCTACACCTTC.

Here the CDR3 DNA reads TGTGCCAGCAGTTTGGGGCGTCTCAATCAGCCCCAGCATTTT. The encoded protein is CASSLGRLNQPQHF. The chain combines TRBV12-3 or TRBV12-4 with TRBJ1-5, with D maybe TRBD1 (5 bases). The CDR3 length is 14 residues. Trimming removed 3 bases from V and 3 bases from J, with 9 bases in between.

This clonotype was seen repeatedly, ten times or more. CDR3 loop: CASSLSPRVGVPNYEQYF. The DNA of the CDR3 is TGTGCCAGCAGCTTAAGCCCCAGGGTAGGGGTCCCAAACTACGAGCAGTACTTC. The gene calls are TRBV7-2 and TRBJ2-7; maybe TRBD1 (5 bases). The CDR3 extends over 18 amino acids. The germline V gene has CDR1 SGHTA and CDR2 FQGNSA. V lost 2 bases to trimming and J lost 3 bases, with 23 bases between them.

This clonotype came up many times. The rearrangement joins TRBV7-9 to TRBJ2-6, with D perhaps matching TRBD1 (6 bases). The CDR3 length is 14 residues. V was shortened by 10 bases and J by 1 base, with 11 bases between the two germline ends. Germline CDR1 reads SEHNR; CDR2 reads FQNEAQ (reference sequence). CDR3 DNA: TGTGCCACCACGAGGGGGTCTGGGGCCAACGTCCTGACTTTC. Translated, it gives CATTRGSGANVLTF.

This clonotype appeared once. A much more abundant neighbour one base away suggests this may be a read error. The chain recombines TRBV7-2 with TRBJ1-5; D ambiguous. The CDR3 totals 14 residues. Looked up from germline, CDR1 is SGHTA and CDR2 is FQGNSA. V gave up 5 bases and J gave up 2 bases, with 10 bases separating them. CDR3 in DNA: TGTGCCAGCAGCCCATCCCTGGGCAATCAGCCCCAGCATTTT. It is translated as CASSPSLGNQPQHF.